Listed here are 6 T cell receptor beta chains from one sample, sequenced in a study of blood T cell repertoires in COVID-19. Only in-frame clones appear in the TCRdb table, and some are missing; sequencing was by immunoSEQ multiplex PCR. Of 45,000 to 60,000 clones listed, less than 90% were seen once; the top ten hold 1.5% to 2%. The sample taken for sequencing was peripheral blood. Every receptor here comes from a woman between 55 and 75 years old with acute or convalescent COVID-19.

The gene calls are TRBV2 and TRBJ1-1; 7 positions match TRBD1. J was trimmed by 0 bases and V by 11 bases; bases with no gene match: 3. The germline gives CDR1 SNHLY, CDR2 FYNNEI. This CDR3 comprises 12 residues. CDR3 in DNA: TGTGCCGGCGGACAGGTGAACACTGAAGCTTTCTTT. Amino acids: CAGGQVNTEAFF.

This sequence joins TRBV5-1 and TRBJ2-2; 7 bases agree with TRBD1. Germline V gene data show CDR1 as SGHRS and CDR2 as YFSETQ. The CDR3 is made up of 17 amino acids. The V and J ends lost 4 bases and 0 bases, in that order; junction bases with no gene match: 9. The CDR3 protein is CASSRAWTGSNTGELFF. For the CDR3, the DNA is TGCGCCAGCAGCCGGGCCTGGACAGGCTCGAACACCGGGGAGCTGTTTTTT.

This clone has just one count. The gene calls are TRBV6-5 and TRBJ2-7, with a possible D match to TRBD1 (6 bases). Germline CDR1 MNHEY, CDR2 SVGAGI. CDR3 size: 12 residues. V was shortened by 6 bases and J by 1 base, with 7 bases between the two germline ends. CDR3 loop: CASSGQSYEQYF. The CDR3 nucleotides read TGTGCCAGCAGCGGACAGTCCTACGAGCAGTACTTC.

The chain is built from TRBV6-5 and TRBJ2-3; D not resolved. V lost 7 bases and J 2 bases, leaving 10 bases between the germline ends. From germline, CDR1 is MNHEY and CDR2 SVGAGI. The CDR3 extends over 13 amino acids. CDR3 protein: CASKSDITDTQYF. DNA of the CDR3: TGTGCCAGCAAGAGTGATATCACAGATACGCAGTATTTT.

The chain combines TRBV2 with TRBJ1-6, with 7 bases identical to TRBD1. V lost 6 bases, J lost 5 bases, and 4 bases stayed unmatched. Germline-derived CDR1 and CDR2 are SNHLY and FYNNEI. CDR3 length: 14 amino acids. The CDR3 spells CASRRGTDNSPLHF. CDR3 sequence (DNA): TGTGCCAGCAGACGCGGGACAGATAATTCACCCCTCCACTTT.

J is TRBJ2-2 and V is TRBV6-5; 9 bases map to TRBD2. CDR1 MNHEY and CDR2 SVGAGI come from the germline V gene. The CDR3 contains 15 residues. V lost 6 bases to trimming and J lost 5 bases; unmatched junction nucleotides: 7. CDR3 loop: CASRPGTSPTGELFF. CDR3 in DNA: TGTGCCAGCAGACCCGGGACTAGCCCTACCGGGGAGCTGTTTTTT.